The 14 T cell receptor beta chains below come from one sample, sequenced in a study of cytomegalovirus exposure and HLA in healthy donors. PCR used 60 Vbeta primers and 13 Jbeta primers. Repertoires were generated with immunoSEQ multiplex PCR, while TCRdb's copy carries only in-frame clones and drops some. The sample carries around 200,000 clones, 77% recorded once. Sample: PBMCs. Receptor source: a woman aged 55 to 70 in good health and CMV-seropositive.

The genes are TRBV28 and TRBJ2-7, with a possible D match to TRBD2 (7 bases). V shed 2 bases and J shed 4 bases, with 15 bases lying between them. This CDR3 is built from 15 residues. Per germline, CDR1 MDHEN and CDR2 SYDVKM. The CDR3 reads CASSLPNRGAYEQYF. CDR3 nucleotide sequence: TGTGCCAGCAGTTTACCCAACCGGGGGGCATACGAGCAGTACTTC.

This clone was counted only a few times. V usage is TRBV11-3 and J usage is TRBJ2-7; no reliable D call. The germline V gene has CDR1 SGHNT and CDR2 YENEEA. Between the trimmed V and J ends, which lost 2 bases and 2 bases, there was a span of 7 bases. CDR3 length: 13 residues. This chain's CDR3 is CASSLSPTYEQYF. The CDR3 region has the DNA TGTGCCAGCAGCTTAAGTCCTACCTACGAGCAGTACTTC.

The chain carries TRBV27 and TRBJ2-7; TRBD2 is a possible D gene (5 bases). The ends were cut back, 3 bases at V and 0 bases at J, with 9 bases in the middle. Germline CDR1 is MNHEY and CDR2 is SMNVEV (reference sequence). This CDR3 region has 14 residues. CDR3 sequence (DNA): TGTGCCAGCAGTTTCTGGGAGAGCTCCTACGAGCAGTACTTC. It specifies CASSFWESSYEQYF.

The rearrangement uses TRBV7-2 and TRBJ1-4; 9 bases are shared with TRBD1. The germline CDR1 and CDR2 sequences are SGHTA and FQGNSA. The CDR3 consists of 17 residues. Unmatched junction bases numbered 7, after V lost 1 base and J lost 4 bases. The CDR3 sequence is CASSLVQGARGNEKLFF. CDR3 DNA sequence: TGTGCCAGCAGCTTAGTACAGGGGGCGCGGGGTAATGAAAAACTGTTTTTT. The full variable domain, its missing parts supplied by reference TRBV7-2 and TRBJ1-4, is GAGVSQSPSNKVTEKGKDVELRCDPISGHTALYWYRQSLGQGLEFLIYFQGNSAPDKSGLPSDRFSAERTGGSVSTLTIQRTQQEDSAVYLCASSLVQGARGNEKLFFGSGTQLSVL.

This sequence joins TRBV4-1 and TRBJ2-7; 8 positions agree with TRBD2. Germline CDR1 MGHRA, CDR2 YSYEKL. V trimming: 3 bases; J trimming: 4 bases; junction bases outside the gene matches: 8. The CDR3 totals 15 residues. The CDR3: CASSHQPEREYEQYF. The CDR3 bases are TGCGCCAGCAGCCACCAACCCGAGCGGGAGTACGAGCAGTACTTC.

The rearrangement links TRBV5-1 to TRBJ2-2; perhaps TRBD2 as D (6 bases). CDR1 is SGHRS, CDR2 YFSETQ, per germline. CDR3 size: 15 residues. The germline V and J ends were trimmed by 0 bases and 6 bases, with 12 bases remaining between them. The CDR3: CASSLDGGVPGELFF. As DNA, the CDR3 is TGCGCCAGCAGCTTGGACGGGGGAGTCCCCGGGGAGCTGTTTTTT.

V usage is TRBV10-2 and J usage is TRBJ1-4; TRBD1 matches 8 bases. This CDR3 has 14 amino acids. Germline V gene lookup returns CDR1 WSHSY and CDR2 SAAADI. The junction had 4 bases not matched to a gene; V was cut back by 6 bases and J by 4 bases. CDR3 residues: CASSWTGFNEKLFF. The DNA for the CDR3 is TGCGCCAGCAGCTGGACAGGGTTTAATGAAAAACTGTTTTTT.

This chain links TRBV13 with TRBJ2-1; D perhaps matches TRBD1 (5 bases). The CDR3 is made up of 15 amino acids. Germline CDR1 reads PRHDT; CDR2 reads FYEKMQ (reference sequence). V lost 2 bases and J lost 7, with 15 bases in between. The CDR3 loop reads CASSLLFMSGNEQFF. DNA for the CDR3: TGTGCCAGCAGCTTATTATTCATGTCAGGGAATGAGCAGTTCTTC. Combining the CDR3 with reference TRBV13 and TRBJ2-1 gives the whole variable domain AAGVIQSPRHLIKEKRETATLKCYPIPRHDTVYWYQQGPGQDPQFLISFYEKMQSDKGSIPDRFSAQQFSDYHSELNMSSLELGDSALYFCASSLLFMSGNEQFFGPGTRLTVL.

CDR3 residues: CASSPRDYGSTDTQYF. The CDR3 coding sequence is TGCGCCAGCAGCCCGCGGGACTACGGTAGCACAGATACGCAGTATTTT. The chain joins TRBV5-1 to TRBJ2-3, with TRBD2 matching 7 bases. The CDR3 has 16 residues. V dropped 4 bases and J dropped 0; count of bases not matched to a gene: 8. The germline V gene has CDR1 SGHRS and CDR2 YFSETQ.

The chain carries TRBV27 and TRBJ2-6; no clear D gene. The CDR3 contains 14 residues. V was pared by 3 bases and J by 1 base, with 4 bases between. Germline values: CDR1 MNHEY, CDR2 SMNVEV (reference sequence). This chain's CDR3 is CASSFSSGANVLTF. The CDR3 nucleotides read TGTGCCAGCAGTTTTAGTTCTGGGGCCAACGTCCTGACTTTC.

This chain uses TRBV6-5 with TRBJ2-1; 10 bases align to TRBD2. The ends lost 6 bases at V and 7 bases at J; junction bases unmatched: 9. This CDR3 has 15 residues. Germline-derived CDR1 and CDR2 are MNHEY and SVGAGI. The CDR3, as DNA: TGTGCCAGCAGGCGTCTAGCGGGAGTACAGAATGAGCAGTTCTTC. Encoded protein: CASRRLAGVQNEQFF.

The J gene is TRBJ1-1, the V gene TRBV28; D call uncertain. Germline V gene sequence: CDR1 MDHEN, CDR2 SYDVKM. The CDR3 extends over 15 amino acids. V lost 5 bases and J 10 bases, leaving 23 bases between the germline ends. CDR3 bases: TGTGCCAGCAGTGCCCCTGGGCAGGCTCCCTCTTTAGCTTTCTTT. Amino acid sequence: CASSAPGQAPSLAFF.

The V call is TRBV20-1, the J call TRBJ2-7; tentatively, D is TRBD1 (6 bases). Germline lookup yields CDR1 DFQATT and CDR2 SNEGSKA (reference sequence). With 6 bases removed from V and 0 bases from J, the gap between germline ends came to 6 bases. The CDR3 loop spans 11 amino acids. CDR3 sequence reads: CSADSSYEQYF. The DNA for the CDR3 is TGCAGTGCGGACAGCTCCTACGAGCAGTACTTC.

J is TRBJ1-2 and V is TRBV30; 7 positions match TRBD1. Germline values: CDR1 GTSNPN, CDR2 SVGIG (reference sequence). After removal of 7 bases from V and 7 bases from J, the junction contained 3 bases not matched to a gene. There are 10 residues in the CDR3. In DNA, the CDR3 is TGTGCCTCCTACAGGGGTGGCTACACCTTC. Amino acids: CASYRGGYTF. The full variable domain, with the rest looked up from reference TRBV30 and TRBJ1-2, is SQTIHQWPATLVQPVGSPLSLECTVEGTSNPNLYWYRQAAGRGLQLLFYSVGIGQISSEVPQNLSASRPQDRQFILSSKKLLLSDSGFYLCASYRGGYTFGSGTRLTVV.